This TCR beta chain was recorded in a study of T cells after yellow fever vaccination. The V end was cut by 4 bases, the J end by 4 bases, with 19 bases between. The CDR3 totals 16 residues. From germline, CDR1 is MGHRA and CDR2 YSYEKL. The TCR cDNA carried a universal primer site and UMIs from 5'RACE template switching. TCRdb reprocessed the 5' RACE reads with MiXCR, giving one entry per CDR3 protein. The sample shows 400,000 to 450,000 distinct CDR3 sequences, around 20% of them seen only once. This sample comprised PBMCs, obtained before the yellow fever booster vaccination. This chain uses TRBV4-1 with TRBJ1-2; no firm D call. The clonotype originates from a man aged 18 to 29 who received the YFV17D yellow fever vaccine. The CDR3 region has the DNA TGCGCCAGCAGCCCAAGAGAGTTCGGCAGTATCTATGGCTACACCTTC. Translating gives CASSPREFGSIYGYTF.